These 4 T cell receptor beta chains share one sample of origin, sequenced in a study of cytomegalovirus exposure and HLA in healthy donors. The data were produced by immunoSEQ multiplex PCR, yet TCRdb's version contains in-frame clones alone and is incomplete. The data show roughly 100,000 clones, with roughly 86% seen just once and around 4.1% held by the top ten. The sequenced sample consisted of PBMCs. Receptor source: a woman aged 18-35 years in good health and CMV-seropositive.

This clone was seen a single time. The genes are TRBV27 and TRBJ1-1; the D gene is possibly TRBD1 (6 bases). V lost 4 bases and J 3 bases, leaving 9 bases between the germline ends. The CDR3 consists of 13 residues. Germline V lookup: CDR1 MNHEY, CDR2 SMNVEV (reference sequence). CDR3 residues: CASSYRVDTEAFF. CDR3 bases: TGTGCCAGCAGTTACAGGGTGGACACTGAAGCTTTCTTT.

The rearrangement links TRBV27 to TRBJ1-2, with 7 nucleotides matching TRBD1. Germline lookup yields CDR1 MNHEY and CDR2 SMNVEV (reference sequence). V trimming: 8 bases; J trimming: 6 bases; junction bases outside the gene matches: 9. The CDR3 totals 13 residues. CDR3 sequence: CASSYTGANGYTF. The CDR3 DNA is TGTGCCAGCTCTTACACAGGGGCTAATGGCTACACCTTC.

The chain recombines TRBV27 with TRBJ2-7; 7 bases match TRBD1. V shed 10 bases, J shed 0 bases, and the junction held 12 bases outside the gene matches. Per the germline V gene, CDR1 is MNHEY and CDR2 is SMNVEV (reference sequence). CDR3 length equals 15 residues. CDR3 DNA sequence: TGTGCCACCCACCGGACAGGTGAACGCTCCTACGAGCAGTACTTC. It specifies CATHRTGERSYEQYF.

This clone was recorded once. This chain connects TRBV6-1 to TRBJ1-2, with 8 nucleotides matching TRBD1. CDR1 MNHNS and CDR2 SASEGT come from the germline V gene. The CDR3 sequence is 13 residues long. J was trimmed by 8 bases and V by 3 bases; bases with no gene match: 5. The CDR3 DNA sequence: TGTGCCAGCAGTGAGGTGACAGGGGAGGGCTACACCTTC. This gives the protein CASSEVTGEGYTF.